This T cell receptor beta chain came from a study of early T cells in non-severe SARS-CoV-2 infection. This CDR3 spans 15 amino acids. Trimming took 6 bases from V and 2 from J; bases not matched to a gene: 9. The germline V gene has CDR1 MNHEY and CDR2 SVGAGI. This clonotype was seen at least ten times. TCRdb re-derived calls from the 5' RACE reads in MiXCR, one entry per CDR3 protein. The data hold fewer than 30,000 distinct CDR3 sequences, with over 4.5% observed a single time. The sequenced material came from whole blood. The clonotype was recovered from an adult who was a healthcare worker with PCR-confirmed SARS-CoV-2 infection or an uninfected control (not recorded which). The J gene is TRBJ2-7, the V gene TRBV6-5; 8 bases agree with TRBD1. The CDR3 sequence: CASRSGQGATYEQYF. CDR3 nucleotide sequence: TGTGCCAGCAGGTCCGGCCAGGGGGCCACCTACGAGCAGTACTTC.